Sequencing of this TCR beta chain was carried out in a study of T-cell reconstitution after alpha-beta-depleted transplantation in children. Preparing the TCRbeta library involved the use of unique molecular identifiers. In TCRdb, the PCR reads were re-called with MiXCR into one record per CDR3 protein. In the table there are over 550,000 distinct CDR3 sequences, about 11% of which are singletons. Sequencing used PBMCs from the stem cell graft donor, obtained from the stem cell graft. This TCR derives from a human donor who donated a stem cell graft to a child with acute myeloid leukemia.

The CDR3 loop reads CASSLGGGDNQPQHF. The CDR3 DNA reads as TGTGCCAGCAGCTTAGGAGGGGGGGACAATCAGCCCCAGCATTTT. V gene TRBV7-9 combines with J gene TRBJ1-5; tentative D call: TRBD1 (6 bases). The germline V and J ends were trimmed by 1 base and 3 bases, with 10 bases remaining between them. This CDR3 has 15 residues. Germline values: CDR1 SEHNR, CDR2 FQNEAQ (reference sequence).